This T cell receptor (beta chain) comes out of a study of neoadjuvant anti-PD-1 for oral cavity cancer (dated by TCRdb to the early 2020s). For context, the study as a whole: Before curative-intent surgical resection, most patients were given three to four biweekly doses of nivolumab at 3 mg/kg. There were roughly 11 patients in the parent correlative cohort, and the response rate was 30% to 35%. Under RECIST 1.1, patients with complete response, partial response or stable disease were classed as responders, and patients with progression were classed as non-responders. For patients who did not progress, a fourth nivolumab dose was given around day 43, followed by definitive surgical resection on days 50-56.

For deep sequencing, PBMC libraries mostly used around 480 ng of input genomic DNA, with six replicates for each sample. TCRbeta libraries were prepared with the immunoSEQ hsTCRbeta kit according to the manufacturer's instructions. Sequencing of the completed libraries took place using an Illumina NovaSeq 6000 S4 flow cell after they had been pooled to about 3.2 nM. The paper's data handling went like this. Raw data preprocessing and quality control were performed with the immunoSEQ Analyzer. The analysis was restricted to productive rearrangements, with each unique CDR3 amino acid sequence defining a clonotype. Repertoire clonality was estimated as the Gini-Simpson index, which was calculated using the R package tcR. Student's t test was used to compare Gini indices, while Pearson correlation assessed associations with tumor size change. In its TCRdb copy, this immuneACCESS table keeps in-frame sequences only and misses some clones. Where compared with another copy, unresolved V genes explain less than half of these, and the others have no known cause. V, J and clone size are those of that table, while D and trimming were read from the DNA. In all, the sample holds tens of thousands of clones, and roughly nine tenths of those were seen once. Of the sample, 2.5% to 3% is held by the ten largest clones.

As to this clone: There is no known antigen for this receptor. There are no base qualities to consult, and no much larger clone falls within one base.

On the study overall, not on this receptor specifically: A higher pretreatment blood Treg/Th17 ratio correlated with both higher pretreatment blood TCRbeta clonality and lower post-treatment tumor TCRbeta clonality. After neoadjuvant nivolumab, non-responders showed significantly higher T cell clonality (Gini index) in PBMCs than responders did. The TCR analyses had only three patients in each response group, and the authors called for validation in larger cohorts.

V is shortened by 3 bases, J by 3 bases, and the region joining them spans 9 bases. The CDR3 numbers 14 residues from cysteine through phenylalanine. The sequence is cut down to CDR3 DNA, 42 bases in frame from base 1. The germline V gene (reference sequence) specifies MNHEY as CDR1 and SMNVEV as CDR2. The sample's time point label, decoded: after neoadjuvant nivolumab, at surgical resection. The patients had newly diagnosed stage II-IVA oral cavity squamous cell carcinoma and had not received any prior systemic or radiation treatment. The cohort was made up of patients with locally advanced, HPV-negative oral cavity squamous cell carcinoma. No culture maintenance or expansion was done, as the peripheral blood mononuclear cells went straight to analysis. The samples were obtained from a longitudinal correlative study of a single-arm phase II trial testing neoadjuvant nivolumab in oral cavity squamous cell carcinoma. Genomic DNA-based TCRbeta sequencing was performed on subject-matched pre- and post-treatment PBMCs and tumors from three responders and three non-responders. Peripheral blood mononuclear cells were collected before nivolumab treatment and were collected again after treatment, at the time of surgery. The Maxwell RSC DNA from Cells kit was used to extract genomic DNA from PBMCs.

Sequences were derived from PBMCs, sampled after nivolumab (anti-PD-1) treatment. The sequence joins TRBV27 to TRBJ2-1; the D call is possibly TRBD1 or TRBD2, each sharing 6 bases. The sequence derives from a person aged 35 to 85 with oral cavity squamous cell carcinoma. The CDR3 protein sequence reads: CASSFRGRYNEQFF. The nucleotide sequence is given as TGTGCCAGCAGTTTTCGGGGGCGCTACAATGAGCAGTTCTTC.